Listed below are T cell receptor beta chains from one sample, sequenced in a study of monozygotic twins with inflammatory bowel disease. TCRdb reanalyzed the 5' RACE reads and collapses them to one entry per CDR3 protein, without DNA. The repertoire table contains 150,000 to 200,000 distinct CDR3 sequences. Sequenced material: blood. These receptors originate from a human donor with ulcerative colitis or Crohn's disease, or a healthy co-twin of an affected twin (not recorded which). Each CDR3 is given with its conserved first and last residue. For some rows the clone size is stated as once, few or many, or as a class when expanded; others skip it.

j_gene: TRBJ2-5; abundance: NA; v_gene: TRBV18; CDR3aa: CASSPQRFRETQYF
j_gene: TRBJ1-1; abundance: NA; v_gene: TRBV5-1; CDR3aa: CASSPGTAYDTEAFF
j_gene: TRBJ2-6; abundance: NA; v_gene: TRBV18; CDR3aa: CASSPGWGRSGANVLTF
j_gene: TRBJ2-2; abundance: NA; v_gene: TRBV5-1; CDR3aa: CASSLGSPNTGELFF
j_gene: TRBJ2-7; abundance: NA; v_gene: TRBV5-1; CDR3aa: CASSLGDRDLAEQYF
j_gene: TRBJ2-3; abundance: NA; v_gene: TRBV6-1; CDR3aa: CASSKTSGSADTQYF
j_gene: TRBJ2-2; abundance: NA; v_gene: TRBV19; CDR3aa: CASSMRDNSGELFF
j_gene: TRBJ2-7; abundance: NA; v_gene: TRBV20-1; CDR3aa: CSARDSGGTYEQYF
j_gene: TRBJ1-4; abundance: NA; v_gene: TRBV5-1; CDR3aa: CASSPDSPTNEKLFF
j_gene: TRBJ2-5; abundance: NA; v_gene: TRBV6-5; CDR3aa: CASSYSIGLAGGKETQYF
j_gene: TRBJ2-1; abundance: NA; v_gene: TRBV2; CDR3aa: CAAGQSYNEQFF
j_gene: TRBJ2-7; abundance: NA; v_gene: TRBV12-3/TRBV12-4; CDR3aa: CASSLGQVKQYF
j_gene: TRBJ2-1; abundance: NA; v_gene: TRBV6-5; CDR3aa: CASSYLTGGLSYNEQFF
j_gene: TRBJ2-7; abundance: medium-sized; v_gene: TRBV20-1; CDR3aa: CSASDPGLAGEQYF
j_gene: TRBJ1-3; abundance: NA; v_gene: TRBV7-9; CDR3aa: CASSLRKDTIYF
j_gene: TRBJ2-1; abundance: NA; v_gene: TRBV7-8; CDR3aa: CASSLGAAEYNEQFF
j_gene: TRBJ1-2; abundance: NA; v_gene: TRBV9; CDR3aa: CASSVALGQGENYGYTF
j_gene: TRBJ2-3; abundance: NA; v_gene: TRBV7-6; CDR3aa: CASSLSATGIDTQYF
j_gene: TRBJ2-2; abundance: NA; v_gene: TRBV29-1; CDR3aa: CSALGTAVELFF
j_gene: TRBJ1-2; abundance: NA; v_gene: TRBV5-5; CDR3aa: CASSLAIGREGGYTF
j_gene: TRBJ2-5; abundance: NA; v_gene: TRBV11-2; CDR3aa: CASSWGRSQETQYF
j_gene: TRBJ2-1; abundance: NA; v_gene: TRBV2; CDR3aa: CASSPSRDRNEQFF
j_gene: TRBJ2-1; abundance: NA; v_gene: TRBV5-1; CDR3aa: CASSLLAEAGNEQFF
j_gene: TRBJ2-1; abundance: NA; v_gene: TRBV2; CDR3aa: CASSVQGDEQFF
j_gene: TRBJ1-2; abundance: NA; v_gene: TRBV20-1; CDR3aa: CSALPVNGEYGYTF
j_gene: TRBJ2-1; abundance: NA; v_gene: TRBV18; CDR3aa: CASSPGVAGNEQFF
j_gene: TRBJ1-5; abundance: NA; v_gene: TRBV20-1; CDR3aa: CSARVAQGNQPQHF
j_gene: TRBJ2-2; abundance: NA; v_gene: TRBV6-5; CDR3aa: CASSYSGGSDTGELFF